What follows are 30 T cell receptor beta chains derived from one specimen sequenced in a study of cytomegalovirus exposure and HLA in healthy donors. In the PCR, 60 Vbeta and 13 Jbeta primers were used. This table comes from immunoSEQ multiplex PCR, and its TCRdb copy is limited to in-frame clones, with some not included. The sample table includes around 140,000 clones. Specimen: PBMCs. The source of these receptors is a woman younger than 35 in good health and CMV-seronegative.

The chain recombines TRBV5-1 with TRBJ1-2; D is unresolved. Trimming removed 4 bases at V and 7 bases at J, with 23 bases between. Germline assignment: CDR1 SGHRS and CDR2 YFSETQ. The CDR3 totals 16 residues. This chain's CDR3 is CASSLDVSPRPGGYTF. DNA of the CDR3: TGCGCCAGCAGCCTAGACGTCTCTCCTAGGCCGGGTGGCTACACCTTC.

The genes are TRBV6-6 and TRBJ2-7; TRBD2 agrees at 11 bases. Germline CDR1 MNHNY, CDR2 SVGAGI (reference sequence). The trim removed 2 bases at V and 2 bases at J, leaving 5 bases unmatched. The CDR3 sequence is 16 residues long. The CDR3 DNA reads as TGTGCCAGCAGTTACACTGGGACTAGCGGAGCCTACGAGCAGTACGTC. Translated: CASSYTGTSGAYEQYV.

J is TRBJ1-3 and V is TRBV6-8; D remains unclear. The CDR3 sequence is 15 residues long. Germline V gene sequence: CDR1 MNHGY, CDR2 SAAAGT. The germline V and J ends were trimmed by 7 bases and 3 bases, with 16 bases remaining between them. The CDR3 DNA sequence: TGTGCCAGCATATATCCCCGGGATAATGGAAACACCATATATTTT. The encoded protein is CASIYPRDNGNTIYF.

This chain connects TRBV19 to TRBJ2-3; D is perhaps TRBD1 (5 bases). The length of the CDR3 is 14 residues. Germline lookup yields CDR1 LNHDA and CDR2 SQIVND (reference sequence). Deletions cut 3 bases from V and 4 bases from J, with 11 bases between. In DNA form, the CDR3 reads TGTGCCAGTAGTATGGGGCCAGCCGCAGATACGCAGTATTTT. Translating it yields CASSMGPAADTQYF.

The chain employs TRBV5-4 and TRBJ2-1; 13 bases align to TRBD2. This CDR3 spans 18 amino acids. The germline CDR1 and CDR2 sequences are SGHNT and YYREEE (reference sequence). With 3 bases clipped from V and 3 bases from J, the junction kept 9 bases outside the gene matches. The CDR3 sequence is CASSYGGLAGAGYNEQFF. CDR3 sequence (DNA): TGTGCCAGCAGCTACGGAGGACTAGCGGGAGCAGGCTACAATGAGCAGTTCTTC.

To note about this clone: Other nucleotide sequences in the sample specify the same CDR3. The rearrangement uses TRBV7-9 and TRBJ2-1, with 7 bases lining up with TRBD2. This CDR3 has 14 amino acids. Germline V gene lookup returns CDR1 SEHNR and CDR2 FQNEAQ (reference sequence). The V gene end was trimmed by 4 bases and the J gene end by 6 bases; junction bases not matched to a gene: 6. CDR3 DNA sequence: TGTGCCAGCAGCTACGGACTAGTAGGCAATGAGCAGTTCTTC. It is translated as CASSYGLVGNEQFF. Combining the CDR3 with reference TRBV7-9 and TRBJ2-1 gives the whole variable domain DTGVSQNPRHKITKRGQNVTFRCDPISEHNRLYWYRQTLGQGPEFLTYFQNEAQLEKSRLLSDRFSAERPKGSFSTLEIQRTEQGDSAMYLCASSYGLVGNEQFFGPGTRLTVL.

Points on this clone: This specimen includes other DNA sequences encoding the same CDR3. This chain uses TRBV4-3 with TRBJ2-5, with TRBD1 identical over 7 bases. The CDR3 covers 15 residues. Germline trimming cut 1 base from V and 5 bases from J; bases unmatched to any gene: 7. CDR1 LGHNA and CDR2 YSLEER come from the germline V gene. CDR3 sequence: CASSQGQGGIETQYF. The CDR3 region has the DNA TGCGCCAGCAGCCAAGGACAGGGTGGGATCGAGACCCAGTACTTC.

The V gene is TRBV6-1, the J gene TRBJ1-5, with 10 bases identical to TRBD1. Trimming cost V 8 bases and J 2 bases; bases outside gene matches: 6. The CDR3 sequence is 15 residues long. Germline V CDR1 and CDR2: MNHNS, SASEGT. CDR3 bases: TGTGCCAGCGCTTTGACAGGGGGCGGCAATCAGCCCCAGCATTTT. This translates into CASALTGGGNQPQHF.

The gene calls are TRBV7-2 and TRBJ2-5; tentative D call: TRBD2 (5 bases). This CDR3 is built from 13 residues. The germline V gene encodes CDR1 SGHTA and CDR2 FQGNSA. V lost 5 bases to trimming and J lost 2 bases, with 9 bases between them. CDR3 residues: CASSLDFQETQYF. CDR3 nucleotides: TGTGCCAGCAGCCTGGACTTTCAAGAGACCCAGTACTTC.

This CDR3 is CASAGGSRSEKLFF. The CDR3, as DNA: TGTGCCAGCGCTGGCGGGAGTAGAAGTGAAAAACTGTTTTTT. The chain is built from TRBV13 and TRBJ1-4; no clear D gene. The CDR3 extends over 14 amino acids. Germline V gene sequence: CDR1 PRHDT, CDR2 FYEKMQ (reference sequence). V gave up 8 bases and J gave up 7 bases, with 17 bases separating them.

The J gene is TRBJ2-1, the V gene TRBV7-3; 7 bases align to TRBD2. In germline, CDR1 is SGHTA, CDR2 FQGTGA. CDR3 length equals 16 residues. J lost 0 bases, V lost 2 bases, and 4 bases had no gene match. CDR3 loop: CASSLEPGGSYNEQFF. The DNA of the CDR3 is TGTGCCAGCAGCTTAGAACCGGGGGGCTCCTACAATGAGCAGTTCTTC.

The CDR3 spells CATLIFDLRGSYTF. The CDR3 DNA sequence: TGCGCCACACTGATTTTTGATCTAAGGGGGAGCTACACCTTC. The rearrangement links TRBV10-1 to TRBJ1-2; TRBD1 might be the D (6 bases). CDR1 WNHNN and CDR2 SYGVQD come from the germline V gene (reference sequence). V lost 10 bases to trimming and J lost 9 bases, with 24 bases between them. The CDR3 extends over 14 amino acids.

The chain is built from TRBV15 and TRBJ2-1; 8 bases are shared with TRBD2. Unmatched junction bases numbered 12, after V lost 5 bases and J lost 3 bases. Germline V lookup: CDR1 LNHNV, CDR2 YYDKDF (reference sequence). The CDR3 runs to 17 residues. CDR3 bases: TGTGCCACCAGCCAACGGACTAGCTCCCTGGGCTACAATGAGCAGTTCTTC. This translates into CATSQRTSSLGYNEQFF.

The chain employs TRBV12-5 and TRBJ2-3; 7 bases are a match to TRBD1. V was pared by 6 bases and J by 5 bases, with 11 bases of the junction left unmatched. The CDR3 runs 15 residues. Germline-derived CDR1 and CDR2 are LGHNT and FRNRAP. The CDR3 DNA reads TGTGCTAGTGGACGCCCCGGGACAGTGGGAGATACGCAGTATTTT. Protein sequence: CASGRPGTVGDTQYF.

V is TRBV6-6 and J is TRBJ1-5; TRBD1 might be the D (6 bases). V was trimmed by 6 bases and J by 0 bases, leaving 12 bases between them. CDR3 length: 15 residues. Germline V lookup: CDR1 MNHNY, CDR2 SVGAGI (reference sequence). The CDR3 sequence: CASSPRGSSNQPQHF. The CDR3 DNA reads TGTGCCAGCAGCCCAAGGGGGAGTAGCAATCAGCCCCAGCATTTT.

V is TRBV5-4 and J is TRBJ2-1, with D unclear. Germline V gene lookup returns CDR1 SGHNT and CDR2 YYREEE (reference sequence). The CDR3 length is 15 residues. Trimming left V 4 bases short and J 4 bases short, with 15 bases between. CDR3 DNA sequence: TGTGCCAGCAGCCCAGTCCTGTACAGTTACAATGAGCAGTTCTTC. Protein sequence: CASSPVLYSYNEQFF.

The gene calls are TRBV11-2 and TRBJ2-5; 10 bases fit TRBD2. Unmatched junction bases numbered 2, after V lost 3 bases and J lost 1 base. The CDR3 runs 15 residues. The germline V gene encodes CDR1 SGHAT and CDR2 FQNNGV. DNA for the CDR3: TGTGCCAGCAGCTTCGCTAGCGGGGGCCAAGAGACCCAGTACTTC. Its protein is CASSFASGGQETQYF.

CDR3 bases: TGTGCCAGCAGCGTAGGACAGGGGGCCTACAATGAGCAGTTCTTC. This codes for CASSVGQGAYNEQFF. The chain employs TRBV9 and TRBJ2-1, with TRBD1 matching 9 bases. This CDR3 contains 15 residues. From germline, CDR1 is SGDLS and CDR2 YYNGEE. V lost 0 bases to trimming and J lost 2 bases; unmatched junction nucleotides: 0. Full variable domain (rest looked up from reference TRBV9 and TRBJ2-1): DSGVTQTPKHLITATGQRVTLRCSPRSGDLSVYWYQQSLDQGLQFLIQYYNGEERAKGNILERFSAQQFPDLHSELNLSSLELGDSALYFCASSVGQGAYNEQFFGPGTRLTVL.

This chain uses TRBV11-2 with TRBJ2-3; D is undetermined. V was clipped by 4 bases and J by 0 bases, with 2 bases between them. CDR3 length: 12 amino acids. The germline V gene has CDR1 SGHAT and CDR2 FQNNGV. CDR3 amino acids: CASSSSTDTQYF. The CDR3 nucleotides read TGTGCCAGCAGCTCTAGCACAGATACGCAGTATTTT.

The rearrangement links TRBV9 to TRBJ2-1; the D is unclear. Germline CDR1 SGDLS, CDR2 YYNGEE. The CDR3 is 15 residues long. V was shortened by 3 bases and J by 2 bases, with 12 bases between the two germline ends. CDR3 amino acids: CASSDPRSTYNEQFF. In DNA, the CDR3 is TGTGCCAGCAGCGATCCTAGATCAACCTACAATGAGCAGTTCTTC.

V usage is TRBV11-3 and J usage is TRBJ2-5; 12 nucleotides line up with TRBD2. V trimming: 7 bases; J trimming: 5 bases; junction bases outside the gene matches: 5. CDR3 length: 14 amino acids. Germline CDR1 reads SGHNT; CDR2 reads YENEEA. CDR3 loop: CASKASGRGETQYF. In DNA, the CDR3 is TGTGCCAGCAAGGCTAGCGGGAGGGGGGAGACCCAGTACTTC.

The rearrangement uses TRBV2 and TRBJ2-3; no clear D gene. CDR1 SNHLY and CDR2 FYNNEI come from the germline V gene. The CDR3 runs to 14 residues. The V and J ends lost 4 bases and 1 base respectively, with 9 bases between them. CDR3 in DNA: TGTGCCAGCAGTGTTCATCAGGGCACAGATACGCAGTATTTT. Protein: CASSVHQGTDTQYF.

The chain employs TRBV9 and TRBJ2-3; D perhaps matches TRBD1 (6 bases). This CDR3 comprises 14 residues. Trimming left V 5 bases short and J 6 bases short, with 16 bases between. Germline assignment: CDR1 SGDLS and CDR2 YYNGEE. Here the CDR3 reads CASSDLGGFDTQYF. CDR3 coding DNA: TGTGCCAGCAGTGACCTTGGGGGCTTCGATACGCAGTATTTT. Filled out from reference TRBV9 and TRBJ2-3, the complete variable domain reads DSGVTQTPKHLITATGQRVTLRCSPRSGDLSVYWYQQSLDQGLQFLIQYYNGEERAKGNILERFSAQQFPDLHSELNLSSLELGDSALYFCASSDLGGFDTQYFGPGTRLTVL.

As to this clone: At one boundary the junction diverges from the germline segment, which might be a read error. The rearrangement uses TRBV7-7 and TRBJ2-5; D is uncertain. The germline V gene encodes CDR1 SSHAT and CDR2 FNYEAQ (reference sequence). This CDR3 comprises 14 residues. CDR3 in DNA: TGTGCTAGCAGCTTAGTCGACAACAAAGAGACCCAGTACTTC. Its protein product is CASSLVDNKETQYF.

In the case of this clone: Other DNA sequences in the same sample also yield this CDR3. The chain recombines TRBV6-5 with TRBJ1-2; D is possibly TRBD1 (6 bases). V was shortened by 6 bases and J by 2 bases, with 10 bases between the two germline ends. Germline V gene data show CDR1 as MNHEY and CDR2 as SVGAGI. There are 13 residues in the CDR3. The CDR3 coding sequence is TGTGCCAGCAGCCGAACAGGGAACTATGGCTACACCTTC. Its protein product is CASSRTGNYGYTF.

The chain recombines TRBV29-1 with TRBJ2-3; 11 bases match TRBD2. The CDR3 loop spans 14 amino acids. V gave up 8 bases and J gave up 0 bases; unmatched junction bases: 4. The germline CDR1 and CDR2 sequences are SQVTM and ANQGSEA. The CDR3 DNA reads TGCAGCATCACTAGCGGGGGAAGCACAGATACGCAGTATTTT. It yields the protein CSITSGGSTDTQYF.

The CDR3 DNA follows: TGCGCCAGCAGCCAAGATTTTGGGGTAGGGAGGGGAAACACCATATATTTT. Its translation is CASSQDFGVGRGNTIYF. This chain links TRBV4-1 with TRBJ1-3; D remains ambiguous. The V gene's germline CDR1 is MGHRA and CDR2 YSYEKL. Trimming removed 0 bases at V and 4 bases at J, with 16 bases between. The CDR3 extends over 17 amino acids.

The gene calls are TRBV4-2 and TRBJ2-2; D not certain. Per germline, CDR1 LGHNA and CDR2 YNFKEQ. V was shortened by 0 bases and J by 4 bases, with 18 bases between the two germline ends. The CDR3 length is 18 residues. The CDR3 spells CASSQDSSNNRGTGELFF. CDR3 coding DNA: TGTGCCAGCAGCCAAGATAGCTCGAACAATCGTGGCACCGGGGAGCTGTTTTTT.

The CDR3 region has the DNA TGCGCCAGCAGCCAAGGATTACAGAATACGCAGTATTTT. Its protein is CASSQGLQNTQYF. The chain recombines TRBV4-3 with TRBJ2-3; D gene uncertain. Trimming removed 1 base at V and 7 bases at J, with 9 bases between. This CDR3 is 13 amino acids long. In germline, CDR1 is LGHNA, CDR2 YSLEER.

This chain links TRBV6-5 with TRBJ1-5; 7 bases agree with TRBD1. This CDR3 has 15 amino acids. Germline lookup yields CDR1 MNHEY and CDR2 SVGAGI. J gave up 2 bases and V 5 bases, and 6 bases lay outside the gene matches. CDR3 nucleotides: TGTGCCAGCAGTCCAAATGACAGGGGCAATCAGCCCCAGCATTTT. Its translation: CASSPNDRGNQPQHF.